These 28 T cell receptor beta chains share one sample of origin, sequenced in a study of cytomegalovirus exposure and HLA in healthy donors. The PCR employed 60 Vbeta primers together with 13 Jbeta primers. The assay was immunoSEQ multiplex PCR, and TCRdb's table has in-frame clones only and misses some. The table lists about 180,000 clones, over 75% of them singletons, with more than 0.5% in the top ten. The sample was PBMCs. These receptors were collected from a woman in her forties or fifties in good health and CMV-seronegative.

The rearrangement links TRBV19 to TRBJ2-7; TRBD2 is a possible D gene (7 bases). The CDR3 consists of 15 residues. Per the germline V gene, CDR1 is LNHDA and CDR2 is SQIVND (reference sequence). V gave up 1 base and J gave up 0 bases, with 10 bases separating them. The CDR3 here is CASSIGGGSSYEQYF. For the CDR3, the DNA is TGTGCCAGTAGTATAGGCGGGGGCAGCTCCTACGAGCAGTACTTC. Variable domain in full (rest from reference TRBV19 and TRBJ2-7): DGGITQSPKYLFRKEGQNVTLSCEQNLNHDAMYWYRQDPGQGLRLIYYSQIVNDFQKGDIAEGYSVSREKKESFPLTVTSAQKNPTAFYLCASSIGGGSSYEQYFGPGTRLTVT.

The chain is built from TRBV5-6 and TRBJ1-6; 7 bases agree with TRBD1. J was trimmed by 10 bases and V by 4 bases; bases with no gene match: 14. Germline CDR1 and CDR2: SGHDT and YYEEEE. The CDR3 length is 16 residues. This CDR3 is CASSLDTGAGGSPLHF. The CDR3 nucleotides read TGTGCCAGCAGCCTGGATACAGGGGCAGGAGGCTCACCCCTCCACTTT.

The chain links TRBV2 to TRBJ2-3, with 8 bases that match TRBD2. The ends lost 11 bases at V and 3 bases at J; junction bases unmatched: 7. Germline V gives CDR1 SNHLY, CDR2 FYNNEI. The CDR3 is made up of 13 amino acids. The CDR3 sequence: CAPRERGTDTQYF. CDR3 bases: TGTGCCCCCCGAGAGCGGGGGACAGATACGCAGTATTTT. Drawing the rest from reference TRBV2 and TRBJ2-3, the complete variable domain is EPEVTQTPSHQVTQMGQEVILRCVPISNHLYFYWYRQILGQKVEFLVSFYNNEISEKSEIFDDQFSVERPDGSNFTLKIRSTKLEDSAMYFCAPRERGTDTQYFGPGTRLTVL.

This clone appeared once. The V gene is TRBV5-1, the J gene TRBJ2-4; possible D gene TRBD2, 6 bases. Germline CDR1 and CDR2: SGHRS and YFSETQ. The V end was cut by 3 bases, the J end by 2 bases, with 9 bases between. The CDR3 is 14 residues long. The CDR3 nucleotides are TGCGCCAGCAGCTCGGAGGGGTCCAAAAACATTCAGTACTTC. It is translated as CASSSEGSKNIQYF.

The chain uses TRBV29-1 and TRBJ2-7, with 9 positions matching TRBD2. CDR3 length: 14 residues. Germline V gene sequence: CDR1 SQVTM, CDR2 ANQGSEA. V lost 6 bases, J lost 5 bases, and 11 bases stayed unmatched. The DNA for the CDR3 is TGCAGCGTGGTGAGGGGCGGGGGGGCCAACGAGCAGTACTTC. This encodes CSVVRGGGANEQYF.

This clone has only a few counts. This rearrangement joins TRBV10-3 to TRBJ2-7, with TRBD1 matching 7 bases. The length of the CDR3 is 13 residues. With 10 bases clipped from V and 6 bases from J, the junction kept 12 bases outside the gene matches. The V gene's germline CDR1 is ENHRY and CDR2 SYGVKD. The CDR3, as DNA: TGTGCCAACTCGCCTCAGGGGGAAAGCGAGCAGTACTTC. This gives the protein CANSPQGESEQYF.

This clone has a handful of counts. This rearrangement joins TRBV10-1 to TRBJ1-1; 9 positions agree with TRBD1. Germline assignment: CDR1 WNHNN and CDR2 SYGVQD (reference sequence). V lost 5 bases, J lost 2 bases, and 3 bases stayed unmatched. This CDR3 is built from 14 residues. The CDR3 nucleotides read TGCGCCAGCAGTCCGGGACAGGGCAACACTGAAGCTTTCTTT. This translates into CASSPGQGNTEAFF.

In this sample, this clone turned up once. The chain combines TRBV6-1 with TRBJ1-2; D is perhaps TRBD1 (6 bases). Trimming removed 2 bases at V and 2 bases at J, with 12 bases between. The CDR3 covers 15 residues. From germline, CDR1 is MNHNS and CDR2 SASEGT. In DNA form, the CDR3 reads TGTGCCAGCAGTGAAATTGGGACATCGAACTATGGCTACACCTTC. Encoded protein: CASSEIGTSNYGYTF.

The chain links TRBV9 to TRBJ2-3; TRBD2 aligns across 10 bases. The CDR3 loop spans 15 amino acids. Germline loops: CDR1 SGDLS, CDR2 YYNGEE. V lost 4 bases, J lost 0 bases, and 2 bases stayed unmatched. CDR3 sequence reads: CASSTLAGSTDTQYF. In DNA, the CDR3 is TGTGCCAGCAGCACACTAGCGGGAAGCACAGATACGCAGTATTTT.

The chain joins TRBV6-1 to TRBJ2-5; D is uncertain. CDR3 length equals 12 residues. V was pared by 4 bases and J by 5 bases, with 8 bases between. Germline CDR1 and CDR2: MNHNS and SASEGT. The CDR3 here is CASSASRETQYF. CDR3 nucleotide sequence: TGTGCCAGCAGTGCTAGTAGGGAGACCCAGTACTTC.

The V and J genes are TRBV2 and TRBJ2-3; TRBD2 matches 7 bases. Losses at the gene ends were 6 bases for V and 5 bases for J; bases not matched to a gene: 8. The CDR3 is made up of 14 amino acids. Germline-derived CDR1 and CDR2 are SNHLY and FYNNEI. CDR3 protein: CASSGLVKGDTQYF. DNA for the CDR3: TGTGCCAGCAGCGGACTAGTCAAAGGAGATACGCAGTATTTT. Looking up the rest from reference TRBV2 and TRBJ2-3 gives the full variable domain: EPEVTQTPSHQVTQMGQEVILRCVPISNHLYFYWYRQILGQKVEFLVSFYNNEISEKSEIFDDQFSVERPDGSNFTLKIRSTKLEDSAMYFCASSGLVKGDTQYFGPGTRLTVL.

The chain uses TRBV7-2 and TRBJ2-3; D uncertain. V lost 5 bases and J 1 base, leaving 4 bases between the germline ends. This CDR3 spans 12 amino acids. The V gene's germline CDR1 is SGHTA and CDR2 FQGNSA. As DNA, the CDR3 is TGTGCCAGCAGCCGAGGCACAGATACGCAGTATTTT. Translating gives CASSRGTDTQYF.

The chain carries TRBV14 and TRBJ2-1; 7 bases line up with TRBD2. CDR1 and CDR2 from the germline V gene are SGHDN and FVKESK. This CDR3 is built from 18 residues. J was trimmed by 5 bases and V by 1 base; bases with no gene match: 14. The CDR3 region has the DNA TGTGCCAGCAGCCAAGCACTCCGGGAGGCGGGCGATAACAATGAGCAGTTCTTC. As protein: CASSQALREAGDNNEQFF.

The chain is built from TRBV5-1 and TRBJ2-1; 11 positions match TRBD1. V dropped 7 bases and J dropped 10; count of bases not matched to a gene: 19. Germline values: CDR1 SGHRS, CDR2 YFSETQ. The CDR3 runs 17 residues. The CDR3 protein is CASQTDPLGTGGGEQFF. CDR3 DNA: TGCGCCAGCCAAACCGACCCCCTCGGGACAGGGGGAGGGGAGCAGTTCTTC.

The gene calls are TRBV28 and TRBJ1-1, with TRBD1 matching 10 bases. The CDR3 is made up of 16 amino acids. Germline CDR1 is MDHEN and CDR2 is SYDVKM. Trimming at V came to 7 bases and at J to 2 bases, leaving 10 bases not matched to a gene. CDR3 in DNA: TGTGCCAGCAAAATACCGGGACAGGGGTATAACACTGAAGCTTTCTTT. Translated: CASKIPGQGYNTEAFF. Full variable domain (missing parts from reference TRBV28 and TRBJ1-1): DVKVTQSSRYLVKRTGEKVFLECVQDMDHENMFWYRQDPGLGLRLIYFSYDVKMKEKGDIPEGYSVSREKKERFSLILESASTNQTSMYLCASKIPGQGYNTEAFFGQGTRLTVV.

The chain links TRBV5-4 to TRBJ2-7; 13 positions match TRBD2. Losses at the gene ends were 4 bases for V and 3 bases for J; bases not matched to a gene: 4. The CDR3 totals 15 residues. Germline-derived CDR1 and CDR2 are SGHNT and YYREEE (reference sequence). In DNA form, the CDR3 reads TGTGCCAGCAGCACGAGGACTAGCGGGGGCTACGAGCAGTACTTC. It codes for CASSTRTSGGYEQYF.

This clone was picked up a small number of times. The V gene is TRBV10-3, the J gene TRBJ1-3; tentatively, D is TRBD1 (5 bases). Trimming left V 6 bases short and J 0 bases short, with 9 bases between. The CDR3 is made up of 14 amino acids. Per the germline V gene, CDR1 is ENHRY and CDR2 is SYGVKD. The CDR3 here is CAISGHLSGNTIYF. The CDR3 DNA reads TGTGCCATCAGCGGACATCTCTCTGGAAACACCATATATTTT.

The V call is TRBV7-9, the J call TRBJ2-7; 13 bases line up with TRBD2. Germline lookup yields CDR1 SEHNR and CDR2 FQNEAQ (reference sequence). V trimming: 5 bases; J trimming: 0 bases; junction bases outside the gene matches: 4. This CDR3 has 16 amino acids. CDR3 sequence reads: CASSPGTSGNSYEQYF. The CDR3 DNA reads as TGTGCCAGCAGCCCAGGGACTAGCGGGAACTCCTACGAGCAGTACTTC. The whole variable domain, remainder taken from reference TRBV7-9 and TRBJ2-7, is DTGVSQNPRHKITKRGQNVTFRCDPISEHNRLYWYRQTLGQGPEFLTYFQNEAQLEKSRLLSDRFSAERPKGSFSTLEIQRTEQGDSAMYLCASSPGTSGNSYEQYFGPGTRLTVT.

The chain carries TRBV7-9 and TRBJ1-3; 7 bases match TRBD1. CDR3 size: 16 residues. V was clipped by 3 bases and J by 0 bases; unmatched bases: 5. Germline V lookup: CDR1 SEHNR, CDR2 FQNEAQ (reference sequence). As DNA, the CDR3 is TGTGCCAGCAGCTTCGGTGGACAGGCCTCTGGAAACACCATATATTTT. It is translated as CASSFGGQASGNTIYF.

The chain carries TRBV20-1 and TRBJ1-2, with 12 bases aligning to TRBD1. The CDR3 runs to 11 residues. Germline V gives CDR1 DFQATT, CDR2 SNEGSKA (reference sequence). V trimming: 6 bases; J trimming: 11 bases; junction bases outside the gene matches: 4. Here the CDR3 DNA reads TGCAGTGCGCGGGACAGGGGGCTTTACACCTTC. Protein sequence: CSARDRGLYTF.

The chain carries TRBV7-8 and TRBJ2-7; a weak D match, TRBD1 (6 bases). Germline V gene lookup returns CDR1 SGHVS and CDR2 FQNEAQ. CDR3 length: 14 amino acids. V lost 2 bases to trimming and J lost 4 bases, with 12 bases between them. The CDR3 spells CASSLFEGEYEQYF. In nucleotides, the CDR3 is TGTGCCAGCAGCTTATTCGAGGGGGAATACGAGCAGTACTTC.

There are a few counts of this clone. The chain links TRBV7-2 to TRBJ2-1; D is ambiguous. The CDR3 totals 13 residues. V lost 3 bases and J 4 bases, leaving 7 bases between the germline ends. Germline V gene lookup returns CDR1 SGHTA and CDR2 FQGNSA. The CDR3 sequence is CASSFTTYNEQFF. As DNA, the CDR3 is TGTGCCAGCAGCTTTACTACATACAATGAGCAGTTCTTC.

The gene calls are TRBV4-1 and TRBJ2-7, with D uncertain. The CDR3 spans 15 residues. Germline CDR1 reads MGHRA; CDR2 reads YSYEKL. Trimming shortened V by 1 base and J by 3 bases, and 13 bases separated the two germline ends. The DNA for the CDR3 is TGCGCCAGCAGCCAAGCCAGCCGGCTAGACTACGAGCAGTACTTC. Translating gives CASSQASRLDYEQYF.

In this sample, this clone turned up a few times. This same CDR3 is encoded by further DNA sequences in the sample. The chain joins TRBV19 to TRBJ2-5; D is ambiguous. This CDR3 is built from 13 residues. The germline V gene has CDR1 LNHDA and CDR2 SQIVND (reference sequence). V lost 6 bases, J lost 5 bases, and 13 bases lay in between. The CDR3 is CASRSWAWETQYF. The CDR3 nucleotides are TGTGCCAGTAGAAGCTGGGCTTGGGAGACCCAGTACTTC.

The chain recombines TRBV4-1 with TRBJ2-7; D is possibly TRBD1 (6 bases). CDR1 and CDR2 (germline): MGHRA, YSYEKL. The CDR3 contains 15 residues. Trimming cost V 1 base and J 7 bases, with 17 bases left between them. CDR3 nucleotide sequence: TGCGCCAGCAGCCAAGTCGGAACAGGGAAAAGGGAGCAGTACTTC. Protein: CASSQVGTGKREQYF.

This clone was seen just once. The sample holds other DNA sequences that translate to the same CDR3. The V call is TRBV30, the J call TRBJ1-1, with a possible D match to TRBD1 (6 bases). CDR3 length: 13 residues. The V gene's germline CDR1 is GTSNPN and CDR2 SVGIG (reference sequence). V was trimmed by 2 bases and J by 2 bases, leaving 9 bases between them. In nucleotides, the CDR3 is TGTGCCTGGAGTAGGGGGGGTAACACTGAAGCTTTCTTT. Protein: CAWSRGGNTEAFF.

The chain recombines TRBV7-6 with TRBJ2-1; D is possibly TRBD2 (6 bases). Germline CDR1 and CDR2: SGHVS and FNYEAQ. This CDR3 is built from 17 residues. The V end was cut by 1 base, the J end by 5 bases, with 18 bases between. The CDR3 DNA follows: TGTGCCAGCAGCTTAGATTTTCCGGGACTTAGAAACAATGAGCAGTTCTTC. Encoded protein: CASSLDFPGLRNNEQFF.

This chain links TRBV27 with TRBJ2-1; 15 bases map to TRBD2. This CDR3 comprises 14 residues. The V gene end was trimmed by 6 bases and the J gene end by 10 bases; junction bases not matched to a gene: 4. Germline values: CDR1 MNHEY, CDR2 SMNVEV (reference sequence). CDR3 sequence: CASRPGLAGGEQFF. CDR3 nucleotides: TGTGCCAGCAGGCCGGGACTAGCGGGAGGAGAGCAGTTCTTC.